The clone carrying this T cell receptor beta chain appeared once. The entry originates in a study of PD-1 blockade in classical Hodgkin lymphoma. The V gene lost 3 bases and the J gene lost 4 bases, with 17 bases spanning the gap. The CDR3 length is 16 residues. Germline V lookup: CDR1 SGHRS, CDR2 YFSETQ. All trial patients relapsed after autologous stem cell transplantation. Method: immunoSEQ multiplex PCR; TCRdb's copy keeps in-frame clones and lacks some. The table lists 30,000 to 50,000 clones, about 79% of them singletons. This clonotype originated in a human donor with classical Hodgkin lymphoma. The rearrangement links TRBV5-1 to TRBJ2-1, with D unclear. Sequences were derived from peripheral blood mononuclear cells (PBMCs), sampled at baseline. CDR3 residues: CASSYRTSYAYNEQFF. CDR3 nucleotides: TGCGCCAGCAGCTACCGCACATCCTATGCGTACAATGAGCAGTTCTTC.